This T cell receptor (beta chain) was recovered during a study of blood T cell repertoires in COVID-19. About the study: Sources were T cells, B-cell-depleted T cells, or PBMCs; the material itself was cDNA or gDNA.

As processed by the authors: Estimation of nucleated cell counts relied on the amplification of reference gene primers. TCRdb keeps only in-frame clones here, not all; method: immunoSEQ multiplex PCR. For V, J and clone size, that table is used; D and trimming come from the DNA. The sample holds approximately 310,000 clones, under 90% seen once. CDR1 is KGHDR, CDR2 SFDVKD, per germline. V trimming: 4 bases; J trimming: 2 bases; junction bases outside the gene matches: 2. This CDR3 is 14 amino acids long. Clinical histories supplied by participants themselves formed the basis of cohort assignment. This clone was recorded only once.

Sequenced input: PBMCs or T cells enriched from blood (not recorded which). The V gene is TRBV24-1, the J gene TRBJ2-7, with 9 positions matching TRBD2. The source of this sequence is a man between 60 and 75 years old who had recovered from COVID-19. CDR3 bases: TGTGCCACCAGTGAAGCTAGCGGGGCCTACGAGCAGTACTTC. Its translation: CATSEASGAYEQYF.